This TCR beta chain stems from a study of cytomegalovirus exposure and HLA in healthy donors. In regard to this clone: The antigen is undetermined. Other nucleotide sequences in the sample specify the same CDR3.

Participants comprised healthy donors of bone marrow. Study-level results: Among TCR beta chains, those listed as cytomegalovirus-associated numbered over 150. With DRB1 most and HLA-C fewest, TCR association rates differed between HLA loci in a later analysis. In a later analysis, HLA-associated TCR beta chains were more clonally expanded than equally common others.

Primers: 60 Vbeta forward and 13 Jbeta reverse. The repertoire was sequenced with immunoSEQ multiplex PCR; TCRdb's copy has only in-frame clones and lacks some. The sample holds approximately 240,000 clones, around four fifths seen once. The sequencing input was PBMCs. This clonotype was sampled from a woman aged 60-70 years in good health and CMV-seropositive.

The CDR3, as DNA: TGCGCCAGCAGCTTGACACCGGGGGGGTACAATGAGCAGTTCTTC. Translating gives CASSLTPGGYNEQFF. The chain has TRBV5-1 and TRBJ2-1; 8 nucleotides line up with TRBD2. The CDR3 runs to 15 residues. J was trimmed by 4 bases and V by 1 base; bases with no gene match: 4. CDR1 is SGHRS and CDR2 is YFSETQ in the germline V gene.